These 28 T cell receptor beta chains came from one sample sequenced in a study of Graves' ophthalmopathy and Graves' hyperthyroidism (dated by TCRdb to 2016 to 2019). For sequencing, an Illumina HiSeq 2000 was employed. TCR beta CDR3 regions were amplified from RNA transcripts for repertoire sequencing. The first round was an RT-PCR using HTBI primers with the Qiagen OneStep RT-PCR kit, and this first round was followed by a second-round multiplex PCR, then size selection and purification. TCRdb trimmed public reads at Q25 via fastp, called clones via MiXCR and kept in-frame beta chains. Rows are combined by CDR3 protein, so each entry shows the most common genes and DNA. The sample table shows about 620,000 distinct CDR3 sequences, and 22% are seen once. The ten largest account for approximately 7% of the sample. The sequenced material came from peripheral blood. The source of these receptors is a woman in her late teens or twenties with stable Graves' hyperthyroidism. Some clones in this sample may be carry-over from other donors' samples. Donor details come from another sample of the same person, matched by shared clones.

For this clonotype: A read error may be the cause here, since a much bigger clone is one base away. The chain is built from TRBV6-5 and TRBJ1-2; TRBD1 matches 10 bases. V dropped 0 bases and J dropped 2; count of bases not matched to a gene: 0. Germline V CDR1 and CDR2: MNHEY, SVGAGI. CDR3 length: 15 amino acids. The CDR3 sequence: CASSYSGQGNYGYTF. The CDR3 DNA is TGTGCCAGCAGTTACTCGGGACAGGGGAACTATGGCTACACCTTC.

This clonotype has ten or more counts. The CDR3 loop is CASSEGPLTNYGYTF. As DNA, the CDR3 is TGTGCCAGCAGTGAAGGTCCACTTACTAACTATGGCTACACCTTC. The chain recombines TRBV6-1 with TRBJ1-2; D is undetermined. With 1 base removed from V and 0 bases from J, the gap between germline ends came to 9 bases. The germline V gene encodes CDR1 MNHNS and CDR2 SASEGT. This CDR3 is built from 15 residues.

This clonotype came up many times. The J gene is TRBJ2-7, the V gene TRBV2; 10 bases are shared with TRBD2. J gave up 6 bases and V 2 bases, and 10 bases lay outside the gene matches. This CDR3 comprises 16 residues. Germline CDR1 SNHLY, CDR2 FYNNEI. The CDR3 nucleotides read TGTGCCAGCAGTGAAAGACTACTAGCGGGAATAGTCGAGCAGTACTTC. Protein sequence: CASSERLLAGIVEQYF.

The gene calls are TRBV6-5 and TRBJ2-5; 8 bases are shared with TRBD1. Per germline, CDR1 MNHEY and CDR2 SVGAGI. V lost 4 bases, J lost 4 bases, and 8 bases stayed unmatched. This CDR3 contains 15 residues. The chain's CDR3 is CASSFRGQVGETQYF. CDR3 DNA sequence: TGTGCCAGCAGTTTCAGGGGGCAAGTGGGAGAGACCCAGTACTTC.

The chain recombines TRBV7-6 with TRBJ1-1; D might be TRBD1 (5 bases). With 5 bases removed from V and 0 bases from J, the gap between germline ends came to 13 bases. The CDR3 is 15 residues long. The germline V gene has CDR1 SGHVS and CDR2 FNYEAQ. CDR3 sequence: CASSRDLLMNTEAFF. CDR3 nucleotides: TGTGCCAGCAGCCGGGACCTCTTAATGAACACTGAAGCTTTCTTT.

This clonotype was picked up many times. This chain uses TRBV6-1 with TRBJ1-1; no definite D call. Germline-derived CDR1 and CDR2 are MNHNS and SASEGT. This CDR3 is built from 15 residues. The V gene lost 6 bases and the J gene lost 0 bases, with 14 bases spanning the gap. CDR3 bases: TGTGCCAGCAGCGATCAACAGCTATTGAACACTGAAGCTTTCTTT. It is translated as CASSDQQLLNTEAFF.

This clonotype was counted a few times. The gene calls are TRBV28 and TRBJ1-1; TRBD1 might be the D (6 bases). CDR1 is MDHEN, CDR2 SYDVKM, per germline. This CDR3 has 15 amino acids. V lost 2 bases, J lost 4 bases, and 14 bases lay in between. The CDR3 loop reads CASSLRGARFTEAFF. DNA for the CDR3: TGTGCCAGCAGTTTACGGGGGGCGAGGTTCACTGAAGCTTTCTTT.

The chain combines TRBV2 with TRBJ1-2; D is uncertain. This CDR3 has 14 amino acids. CDR1 and CDR2 (germline): SNHLY, FYNNEI. The germline V and J ends were trimmed by 5 bases and 8 bases, with 18 bases remaining between them. CDR3 sequence: CASSSGVGAGGYTF. The CDR3 nucleotides read TGTGCCAGCAGTTCAGGTGTTGGAGCGGGAGGCTACACCTTC.

This clonotype was recorded at least ten times. V gene TRBV20-1 combines with J gene TRBJ2-2; perhaps TRBD1 as D (6 bases). The CDR3 totals 16 residues. V lost 6 bases and J lost 7, with 24 bases in between. CDR1 is DFQATT, CDR2 SNEGSKA, per germline (reference sequence). The DNA of the CDR3 is TGCAGTGCCGAGACAGGCGATTTCATAAAAGGCGGGGAGCTGTTTTTT. Protein product: CSAETGDFIKGGELFF.

At least ten counts were recorded for this clonotype. The chain carries TRBV15 and TRBJ1-1; possibly TRBD1 for D (6 bases). The germline V gene has CDR1 LNHNV and CDR2 YYDKDF (reference sequence). The ends were cut back, 6 bases at V and 1 base at J, with 15 bases in the middle. The length of the CDR3 is 15 residues. CDR3 sequence reads: CATRQGLEPNTEAFF. The CDR3 DNA reads TGTGCCACCAGGCAGGGGCTGGAACCGAACACTGAAGCTTTCTTT.

V gene TRBV7-8 combines with J gene TRBJ1-1, with D possibly being TRBD1 (5 bases). CDR3 length: 13 residues. In germline, CDR1 is SGHVS, CDR2 FQNEAQ. V was pared by 5 bases and J by 8 bases, with 15 bases between. The chain's CDR3 is CASSTRREGEAFF. CDR3 in DNA: TGTGCCAGCAGCACTCGGCGGGAGGGGGAAGCTTTCTTT.

At least ten counts were recorded for this clonotype. This chain uses TRBV6-2 or TRBV6-3 with TRBJ1-1; 12 bases are shared with TRBD1. J gave up 1 base and V 6 bases, and 9 bases lay outside the gene matches. The CDR3 totals 17 residues. In germline, CDR1 is MNHEY, CDR2 SVGEGT. DNA of the CDR3: TGTGCCAGCAGGGGGGGACAGGGGGCTCAGACGAACACTGAAGCTTTCTTT. This encodes CASRGGQGAQTNTEAFF.

This clonotype was seen ten or more times. The gene calls are TRBV12-3 or TRBV12-4 and TRBJ2-5; tentative D call: TRBD1 (5 bases). This CDR3 contains 14 residues. Trimming removed 8 bases from V and 2 bases from J, with 15 bases in between. The CDR3 region is CASEVLAGQETQYF. The CDR3 bases are TGTGCCAGCGAGGTCTTGGCAGGGCAAGAGACCCAGTACTTC.

This clonotype was seen repeatedly, ten times or more. The chain combines TRBV18 with TRBJ1-1; tentatively, D is TRBD1 (5 bases). V lost 1 base and J lost 1, with 7 bases in between. The CDR3 runs to 14 residues. Germline CDR1 and CDR2: KGHSH and LQKENI. The CDR3 protein is CASSPQGPNTEAFF. As DNA, the CDR3 is TGTGCCAGCTCACCACAGGGACCGAACACTGAAGCTTTCTTT.

This clonotype was found many times. For the CDR3, the DNA is TGTGCCAGCAGCTCCGGACAGGGGGTAAGGTACGAGCAGTACTTC. Its translation is CASSSGQGVRYEQYF. The chain recombines TRBV7-9 with TRBJ2-7; 10 bases line up with TRBD1. This CDR3 contains 15 residues. Trimming took 4 bases from V and 4 from J; bases not matched to a gene: 7. Looked up from germline, CDR1 is SEHNR and CDR2 is FQNEAQ (reference sequence).

This clonotype appeared many times. The chain joins TRBV24-1 to TRBJ1-5; 7 bases line up with TRBD1. Germline V gene lookup returns CDR1 KGHDR and CDR2 SFDVKD. V gave up 4 bases and J gave up 5 bases; unmatched junction bases: 7. This CDR3 contains 15 residues. The CDR3, as DNA: TGTGCCACCAGTGACTCTGACAGGGTGGATCAGCCCCAGCATTTT. Its translation is CATSDSDRVDQPQHF.

This clonotype was counted many times. The CDR3 loop is CASSLSGAPPGELFF. In DNA form, the CDR3 reads TGTGCCAGCAGCTTATCCGGGGCGCCCCCCGGGGAGCTGTTTTTT. The chain recombines TRBV7-2 with TRBJ2-2; D may be TRBD1 or TRBD2 (5 bases each). Trimming shortened V by 2 bases and J by 6 bases, and 13 bases separated the two germline ends. The CDR3 length is 15 residues. CDR1 is SGHTA and CDR2 is FQGNSA in the germline V gene.

This clonotype showed up many times. V gene TRBV20-1 combines with J gene TRBJ1-1, with D possibly TRBD1 on 5 matching bases. Trimming took off 8 bases at V and 0 bases at J, with 13 bases between the two ends. In germline, CDR1 is DFQATT, CDR2 SNEGSKA (reference sequence). The CDR3 length is 13 residues. Here the CDR3 reads CSPKQGMNTEAFF. The CDR3 DNA reads TGCAGTCCTAAGCAGGGAATGAACACTGAAGCTTTCTTT.

This clonotype came up once. A clone one base away is much larger, so this may be a read error. Because it lacks the conserved phenylalanine or tryptophan at the end, this CDR3 is likely a read error. The gene calls are TRBV7-9 and TRBJ1-2; D is perhaps TRBD1 (6 bases). The V gene lost 0 bases and the J gene lost 6 bases, with 14 bases spanning the gap. CDR1 SEHNR and CDR2 FQNEAQ come from the germline V gene (reference sequence). The CDR3 spans 15 residues. CDR3 residues: CASSLAETGGNGYTV. The CDR3 DNA sequence: TGTGCCAGCAGCTTAGCCGAGACAGGCGGCAATGGCTACACCGTC.

The rearrangement links TRBV4-3 to TRBJ2-7; D is perhaps TRBD2 (5 bases). The CDR3 is 15 amino acids. V was cut by 0 bases and J by 5 bases, with 14 bases left in between. CDR1 is LGHNA and CDR2 is YSLEER in the germline V gene. This CDR3 is CASSQDPPGSNEQYF. In DNA form, the CDR3 reads TGCGCCAGCAGCCAAGATCCCCCGGGGTCCAACGAGCAGTACTTC.

The gene calls are TRBV5-1 and TRBJ1-2, with TRBD1 matching over 7 bases. V gave up 3 bases and J gave up 8 bases; unmatched junction bases: 13. This CDR3 is 15 amino acids long. In germline, CDR1 is SGHRS, CDR2 YFSETQ. The CDR3 DNA reads as TGCGCCAGCAGCTCCCATATGACAGGGTCGCAAGGCTACACCTTC. Translation gives CASSSHMTGSQGYTF.

The sample holds a few counts of this clonotype. V and J are TRBV5-1 and TRBJ2-4; 9 bases are a match to TRBD2. V gave up 4 bases and J gave up 3 bases; unmatched junction bases: 14. The CDR3 runs to 18 residues. Germline V gene lookup returns CDR1 SGHRS and CDR2 YFSETQ. For the CDR3, the DNA is TGCGCCAGCAGCCCGGTAGCGGGGGCCCGTGGGGGCAAAAACATTCAGTACTTC. It translates to CASSPVAGARGGKNIQYF.

The chain employs TRBV20-1 and TRBJ1-5; D is possibly TRBD1 (5 bases). V gave up 0 bases and J gave up 9 bases, with 12 bases separating them. CDR1 and CDR2 from the germline V gene are DFQATT and SNEGSKA (reference sequence). This CDR3 is built from 13 residues. This chain's CDR3 is CSAREQDVGPQHF. CDR3 DNA sequence: TGCAGTGCTAGAGAACAGGACGTGGGGCCCCAGCATTTT.

The V and J genes are TRBV6-2 or TRBV6-3 and TRBJ2-7; 10 nucleotides match TRBD1. From germline, CDR1 is MNHEY and CDR2 SVGEGT. V lost 7 bases, J lost 7 bases, and 10 bases stayed unmatched. The CDR3 spans 14 residues. CDR3 nucleotides: TGTGCCAGCACCTGGGGACAGGGGTCGAGTGAGCAGTACTTC. It specifies CASTWGQGSSEQYF.

This clonotype was seen more than once but under ten times. The V gene is TRBV15, the J gene TRBJ2-5; tentatively, D is TRBD1 (5 bases). With 0 bases removed from V and 4 bases from J, the gap between germline ends came to 9 bases. The CDR3 spans 14 residues. Germline CDR1 and CDR2: LNHNV and YYDKDF (reference sequence). CDR3 sequence (DNA): TGTGCCACCAGCAGAGATTCAGGGCTAGAGACCCAGTACTTC. Translating it yields CATSRDSGLETQYF.

This clonotype came up many times. J is TRBJ1-1 and V is TRBV12-3 or TRBV12-4; TRBD1 matches 8 bases. The CDR3 length is 14 residues. V trimming: 3 bases; J trimming: 7 bases; junction bases outside the gene matches: 7. CDR3 sequence: CASSLNQGANEAFF. CDR3 DNA: TGTGCCAGCAGTTTGAACCAGGGGGCAAATGAAGCTTTCTTT.

At least ten counts were recorded for this clonotype. This sequence joins TRBV2 and TRBJ2-7; 9 nucleotides line up with TRBD1. CDR1 is SNHLY, CDR2 FYNNEI, per germline. The trim removed 1 base at V and 4 bases at J, leaving 2 bases unmatched. CDR3 size: 14 residues. The CDR3 is CASSEDRGRYEQYF. The CDR3 DNA is TGTGCCAGCAGTGAAGACAGGGGGCGGTACGAGCAGTACTTC.

Comments on this clonotype: The germline gene is not matched at one end of the junction; a read error may be the cause. The chain has TRBV5-1 and TRBJ2-7, with 10 bases that match TRBD2. Germline V lookup: CDR1 SGHRS, CDR2 YFSETQ. The CDR3 loop spans 14 amino acids. The CDR3 DNA follows: TGCGCCAGCAGCCAGACCGCCGGGACTAGCGTCATCGAATTC. Translated, it gives CASSQTAGTSVIEF.